One and the same sample provided the 9 T cell receptor beta chains below, sequenced in a study of control samples from healthy donors and cancer patients. Sequencing used immunoSEQ multiplex PCR; TCRdb keeps in-frame clones, though not all of them. Of more than 110,000 clones in the sample, over 85% were seen once. The specimen sequenced was blood. All receptors derive from a man under 40 in good health.

The chain has TRBV2 and TRBJ2-7, with TRBD1 matching 7 bases. The germline V gene encodes CDR1 SNHLY and CDR2 FYNNEI. The J segment lost 0 bases and the V segment lost 7 bases, leaving 3 bases of the junction unmatched. This CDR3 comprises 13 residues. The CDR3 bases are TGTGCCAGCAACGGACAGGACTCCTACGAGCAGTACTTC. It is translated as CASNGQDSYEQYF.

Points on this clone: Its ends do not fully match the called genes, so a read error is possible. This rearrangement joins TRBV9 to TRBJ2-7; D unresolved. Germline-derived CDR1 and CDR2 are SGDLS and YYNGEE. This CDR3 is 13 amino acids long. The CDR3 here is CASSPRGRYAQYF. The CDR3 region has the DNA TGTGCCAGCAGCCCACGAGGAAGATACGCGCAGTACTTC.

The rearrangement links TRBV3-1 (or the pseudogene TRBV3-2) to TRBJ2-1; 9 bases agree with TRBD2. Germline assignment: CDR1 LGHDT and CDR2 YNNKEL (reference sequence). The ends lost 4 bases at V and 10 bases at J; junction bases unmatched: 14. The CDR3 covers 16 residues. The DNA for the CDR3 is TGTGCCAGCAGCCCCACTTTAGGTAGCGGGAGCGGGGAGCAGTTCTTC. Translated: CASSPTLGSGSGEQFF.

The V gene is TRBV28, the J gene TRBJ2-1; 7 bases agree with TRBD2. CDR3 length equals 14 residues. CDR1 is MDHEN and CDR2 is SYDVKM in the germline V gene. V lost 4 bases to trimming and J lost 4 bases; unmatched junction nucleotides: 4. The CDR3: CASSSRDYYNEQFF. CDR3 DNA: TGTGCCAGCAGTTCGCGGGACTATTACAATGAGCAGTTCTTC.

V gene TRBV5-5 combines with J gene TRBJ1-1, with D possibly TRBD1 on 6 matching bases. V lost 4 bases to trimming and J lost 3 bases, with 7 bases between them. This CDR3 region has 12 residues. Per germline, CDR1 SGHKS and CDR2 YYEKEE (reference sequence). The CDR3 loop reads CASSKGDTEAFF. The CDR3 DNA reads as TGTGCCAGCAGCAAGGGGGACACTGAAGCTTTCTTT.

This clone was counted between two and nine times. The chain joins TRBV28 to TRBJ1-1; possible D gene TRBD1, 6 bases. The CDR3 runs to 15 residues. V was shortened by 11 bases and J by 7 bases, with 26 bases between the two germline ends. Germline CDR1 and CDR2: MDHEN and SYDVKM. The CDR3 DNA reads TGTGCCTGCGACCGGGGGGCGGATACTACAAGTGAAGCTTTCTTT. This gives the protein CACDRGADTTSEAFF.

This clone was found once. The chain uses TRBV19 and TRBJ2-5; no reliable D call. The V gene's germline CDR1 is LNHDA and CDR2 SQIVND (reference sequence). The CDR3 spans 15 residues. Trimming took off 5 bases at V and 5 bases at J, with 18 bases between the two ends. Here the CDR3 reads CASSHSTTFFETQYF. CDR3 DNA: TGTGCCAGTAGTCATTCCACGACATTTTTTGAGACCCAGTACTTC.

V and J are TRBV19 and TRBJ2-1; perhaps D is TRBD1 or TRBD2 (5 bases each). In germline, CDR1 is LNHDA, CDR2 SQIVND (reference sequence). Trimming took off 3 bases at V and 6 bases at J, with 15 bases between the two ends. The CDR3 runs 15 residues. The CDR3 DNA reads as TGTGCCAGTAGTATTATAGGGGCGAGGGGCAATGAGCAGTTCTTC. It is translated as CASSIIGARGNEQFF. The whole variable domain, remainder taken from reference TRBV19 and TRBJ2-1, is DGGITQSPKYLFRKEGQNVTLSCEQNLNHDAMYWYRQDPGQGLRLIYYSQIVNDFQKGDIAEGYSVSREKKESFPLTVTSAQKNPTAFYLCASSIIGARGNEQFFGPGTRLTVL.

The chain has TRBV28 and TRBJ2-1; a weak D match, TRBD1 (6 bases). From germline, CDR1 is MDHEN and CDR2 SYDVKM. There are 19 residues in the CDR3. With 5 bases removed from V and 0 bases from J, the gap between germline ends came to 23 bases. Here the CDR3 DNA reads TGTGCCAGCAGTCCCTGGACGAGGGGGAACAGGAGCTCCTACAATGAGCAGTTCTTC. Its protein is CASSPWTRGNRSSYNEQFF. Together with reference TRBV28 and TRBJ2-1, the CDR3 gives the full variable domain: DVKVTQSSRYLVKRTGEKVFLECVQDMDHENMFWYRQDPGLGLRLIYFSYDVKMKEKGDIPEGYSVSREKKERFSLILESASTNQTSMYLCASSPWTRGNRSSYNEQFFGPGTRLTVL.